This entry concerns a single T cell receptor (beta chain). Its specificity is not known. This specimen belongs to a study of T cells after yellow fever vaccination. The V gene's germline CDR1 is MNHEY and CDR2 SVGAGI. The CDR3 has 16 amino acids. Trimming pared 0 bases from V and 9 bases from J, leaving 15 bases between. Synthesis of TCR cDNA relied on 5'RACE template switching, which attached a universal primer site and UMIs. TCRdb itself ran the 5' RACE reads through MiXCR, one entry per CDR3 protein. This table has 350,000 to 450,000 distinct CDR3 sequences, 18% appearing once. General study findings and limits: Boosting was followed by the reappearance of most primary-vaccination clones (approximately 97% CD4, around 90% CD8).

The sequencing used PBMCs, collected before the yellow fever booster vaccination. This chain joins TRBV6-5 and TRBJ1-6, with a tentative D call TRBD1 (6 bases). The clonotype was recovered from a man between 18 and 35 years old who received the YFV17D yellow fever vaccine. CDR3 loop: CASSYSTRGGFSPLHF. The DNA for the CDR3 is TGTGCCAGCAGTTACTCGACCAGGGGAGGTTTTTCACCCCTCCACTTT.